A selection of T cell receptor beta chains follows, all from one sample in a study of T cell changes during pregnancy in multiple sclerosis. Generated by immunoSEQ multiplex PCR, the TCRdb table keeps only in-frame clones and is missing some. The repertoire holds around 69,000 clones, with approximately 92% as singletons. This sample comprised peripheral blood, obtained in the first trimester of pregnancy. The receptors derive from a female donor with multiple sclerosis, enrolled in a pregnancy study. Each CDR3 is given with its conserved first and last residue. The D gene is left open where the match is weak. A clone size is listed for some rows: how often the clone was seen (once, few, many), or a class if it is expanded.

clone_size | j_call | v_call | d_call | cdr3_nt | cdr3_aa
- | TRBJ1-2 | TRBV18 | - | TGTGCCAGCTCAATCAATTCCGGGACACAAGTCTATGGCTACACCTTC | CASSINSGTQVYGYTF
- | TRBJ2-7 | TRBV7-9 | TRBD2 | TGTGCCAGCAGCGCGGGACTAGCGGCCTACGAGCAGTACTTC | CASSAGLAAYEQYF
- | TRBJ1-2 | TRBV28 | TRBD1 | TGTGCCAGCAGTTCCGGACAGGGGGTTCGTGGCTACACCTTC | CASSSGQGVRGYTF
- | TRBJ1-4 | TRBV30 | - | TGTGCCTGGAGTATGCGGCGGACAACTAATGAAAAACTGTTTTTT | CAWSMRRTTNEKLFF
- | TRBJ2-7 | TRBV28 | - | TGTGCCAGCAGTTTCTGGGCCAGGGTCTACGAGCAGTACTTC | CASSFWARVYEQYF
- | TRBJ2-7 | TRBV5-6 | - | TGTGCCAGCAGCTTGCAGGGGTTGGCCTACGAGCAGTACTTC | CASSLQGLAYEQYF
- | TRBJ2-6 | TRBV7-9 | TRBD1 | TGTGCCAGCAGCTTAGTGGCAGGGGGCTCTGGGGCCAACGTCCTGACTTTC | CASSLVAGGSGANVLTF
- | TRBJ2-3 | TRBV19 | TRBD2 | TGTGCCAGCCGCTGGGGTAGCGGGAGGACAGATACGCAGTATTTT | CASRWGSGRTDTQYF
- | TRBJ2-1 | TRBV29-1 | TRBD2 | TGCAGCGGAGCGGGAGGGAGTTCGGTTGAGCAGTTCTTC | CSGAGGSSVEQFF
- | TRBJ2-7 | TRBV6-1 | - | TGTGCCAGCACACAAGCTGAGGGGGTCAACGAGCAGTACTTC | CASTQAEGVNEQYF
- | TRBJ1-4 | TRBV25-1 | - | TGTGCCAGCCGAACAGGGCCAACTAATGAAAAACTGTTTTTT | CASRTGPTNEKLFF
- | TRBJ2-1 | TRBV13 | - | TGTGCCAGCAGCTCTCCCCCACTTCTAGAAAATGAGCAGTTCTTC | CASSSPPLLENEQFF
- | TRBJ2-5 | TRBV29-1 | - | TGCAGCTTTCGCTCGGGGGAGATGGAGACCCAGTACTTC | CSFRSGEMETQYF
- | TRBJ2-5 | TRBV11-2 | TRBD2 | TGTGCCAGCAGCCCAACCGGCGGGAGGTCCCAAGAGACCCAGTACTTC | CASSPTGGRSQETQYF
- | TRBJ2-7 | TRBV7-6 | - | TGTGCCAGCAGCTTAGGGACTAACACCTACGAGCAGTACTTC | CASSLGTNTYEQYF
- | TRBJ2-7 | TRBV7-9 | - | TGTGCCAGCAGCTCATCTAGCGCACAAAGCTCCTACGAGCAGTACTTC | CASSSSSAQSSYEQYF
- | TRBJ2-4 | TRBV7-6 | - | TGTGCCAGCAGCCCGGACCCAGGAGGGAACATTCAGTACTTC | CASSPDPGGNIQYF
- | TRBJ2-1 | TRBV7-9 | TRBD1 | TGTGCCAGCAGCCTCGCCTCGGGACAGGGCAACAATGAGCAGTTCTTC | CASSLASGQGNNEQFF
once | TRBJ1-3 | TRBV9 | - | TGTGCCAGCAGCGGAGCGGGGGCCTCTGGAAACACCATATATTTT | CASSGAGASGNTIYF
few | TRBJ1-1 | TRBV11-2 | - | TGTGCCAGCAGCGCCCTCCGTCAGGTGAAAGCTTTCTTT | CASSALRQVKAFF
- | TRBJ1-2 | TRBV4-3 | - | TGCGCCAGCAGCCAAGACTGGGCACGGGAGTATGGCTACACCTTC | CASSQDWAREYGYTF
- | TRBJ2-5 | TRBV6-5 | - | TGTGCCAGCAGTCCAGGAGAGACCCAGTACTTC | CASSPGETQYF
- | TRBJ2-3 | TRBV28 | TRBD2 | TGTGCCAGCAGTTTTACAGCGGGAGATACAGATACGCAGTATTTT | CASSFTAGDTDTQYF
- | TRBJ2-7 | TRBV6-1 | TRBD1 | TGTGCCAGCAGTGAAGGGGACAGGTCCTACGAGCAGTACTTC | CASSEGDRSYEQYF
- | TRBJ1-3 | TRBV18 | TRBD1 | TGTGCCAGCTCAAGGGACAGGGGCTTTACTGGAAACACCATATATTTT | CASSRDRGFTGNTIYF
- | TRBJ2-1 | TRBV5-1 | - | TGCGCCAGCAGCCCCGCGAGACTAGGGCCCTACAATGAGCAGTTCTTC | CASSPARLGPYNEQFF
- | TRBJ2-3 | TRBV27 | TRBD2 | TGTGCCAGCGGAGCGGGAGCGGCAGATACGCAGTATTTT | CASGAGAADTQYF
- | TRBJ2-5 | TRBV19 | TRBD1 | TGTGCCGTCGGGACAGGGGGACAAGAGACCCAGTACTTC | CAVGTGGQETQYF
- | TRBJ1-1 | TRBV6-1 | TRBD1 | TGTGCCAGCAGGGACAGGGGTAACACTGAAGCTTTCTTT | CASRDRGNTEAFF
- | TRBJ2-1 | TRBV2 | - | TGTGCCAGCAGGGGACTTCTAAAATACAATGAGCAGTTCTTC | CASRGLLKYNEQFF
- | TRBJ1-5 | TRBV19 | TRBD1 | TGTGCCAGTAGTCCACAGGGGGGTGGCAATCAGCCCCAGCATTTT | CASSPQGGGNQPQHF